In this sample, the clone carrying this TCR beta chain turned up a few times. Its antigen is as yet unknown. These data originate in a study of PD-1 blockade in classical Hodgkin lymphoma. Study-wide points: Patients with an early start, nivolumab under 1 year after ASCT, were excluded. Whoever responded completely had baseline diversity much like that seen in newly diagnosed patients. CD4+ TCR diversity rose significantly by C4D1, and CD8+ TCR diversity did not. Reported findings placed baseline TCR diversity lower in newly diagnosed patients (compared with healthy donors).

The CDR3 has 14 amino acids. In germline, CDR1 is MNHEY, CDR2 SMNVEV (reference sequence). Trimming left V 10 bases short and J 1 base short, with 16 bases between. Every patient experienced relapse after autologous stem cell transplantation, and brentuximab vedotin exposure varied. Libraries were prepared by immunoSEQ multiplex PCR; TCRdb keeps only in-frame clonotypes and omits some of them. The data show fewer than 110,000 clones, around 89% seen once. V usage is TRBV27 and J usage is TRBJ1-1, with TRBD1 as a possible D gene (5 bases). The starting material was peripheral blood mononuclear cells (PBMCs), obtained before the second cycle of nivolumab. The receptor comes from a human donor with classical Hodgkin lymphoma. In DNA, the CDR3 is TGTGCCACCCGCAGGGTACCTGGGAACACTGAAGCTTTCTTT. As protein: CATRRVPGNTEAFF.